This TCR beta chain is drawn from a study of blood T cell repertoires in COVID-19. Across the study: Acute and convalescent COVID-19 specimens originated in the United States, Italy and Spain. In each case, the material was cDNA or gDNA derived from T cells, B-cell-depleted T cells, or PBMCs.

The V gene's germline CDR1 is MNHEY and CDR2 SVGAGI. The germline V and J ends were trimmed by 8 bases and 1 base, with 8 bases remaining between them. This CDR3 is built from 12 residues. In the authors' workflow: Nucleated cell number was recorded as an estimate derived from reference gene primer amplification. Repertoires were generated with immunoSEQ multiplex PCR, while TCRdb's copy carries only in-frame clones and drops some. V, J and clone size are taken as reported in that table, and D and trimming were inferred from the DNA itself. The sample yields about 50,000 clones, approximately 89% seen once.

This receptor was taken from a human donor with active COVID-19. The donor label of this sample is uncertain. The chain has TRBV6-5 and TRBJ1-1; D is unresolved. Input material: peripheral blood. The CDR3 DNA reads TGTGCCAGCCCGGGTCGGAACACTGAAGCTTTCTTT. It encodes CASPGRNTEAFF.